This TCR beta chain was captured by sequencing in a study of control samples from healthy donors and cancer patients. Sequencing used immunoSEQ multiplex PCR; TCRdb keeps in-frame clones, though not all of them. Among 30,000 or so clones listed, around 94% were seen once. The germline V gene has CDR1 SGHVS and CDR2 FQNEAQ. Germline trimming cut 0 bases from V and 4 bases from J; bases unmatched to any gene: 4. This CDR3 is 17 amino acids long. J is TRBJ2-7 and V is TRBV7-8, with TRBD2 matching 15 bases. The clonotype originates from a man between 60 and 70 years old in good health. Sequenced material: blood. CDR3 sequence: CASSLAGLAGGLYEQYF. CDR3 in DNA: TGTGCCAGCAGCTTAGCGGGACTAGCGGGGGGCCTATACGAGCAGTACTTC.